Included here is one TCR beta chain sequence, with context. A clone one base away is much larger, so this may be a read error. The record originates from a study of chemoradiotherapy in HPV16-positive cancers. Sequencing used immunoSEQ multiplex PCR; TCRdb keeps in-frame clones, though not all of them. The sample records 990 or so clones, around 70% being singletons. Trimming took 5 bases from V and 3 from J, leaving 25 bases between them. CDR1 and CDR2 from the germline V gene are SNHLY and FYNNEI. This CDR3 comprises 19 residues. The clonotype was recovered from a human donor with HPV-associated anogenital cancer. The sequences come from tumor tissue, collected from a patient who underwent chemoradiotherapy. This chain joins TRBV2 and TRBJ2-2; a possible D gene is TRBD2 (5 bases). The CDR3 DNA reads TGTGCCAGCAGTTCCTTGGACTCGTCGGAAGCACTGGACACCGGGGAGCTGTTTTTT. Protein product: CASSSLDSSEALDTGELFF. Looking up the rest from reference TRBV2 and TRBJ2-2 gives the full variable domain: EPEVTQTPSHQVTQMGQEVILRCVPISNHLYFYWYRQILGQKVEFLVSFYNNEISEKSEIFDDQFSVERPDGSNFTLKIRSTKLEDSAMYFCASSSLDSSEALDTGELFFGEGSRLTVL.